One sample yielded the 7 T cell receptor beta chains listed below, sequenced in a study of T cell repertoires and HLA-DP antigens. These receptors lack a known antigen. Clones were read by immunoSEQ multiplex PCR, and TCRdb kept only the in-frame ones, dropping some. The sample consists of roughly 70,000 clones, roughly 77% of them appearing once. Sequencing used CD4+ T cells from PBMCs. These receptors came from a man aged 55 to 69 in good health and CMV-seronegative.

V usage is TRBV7-2 and J usage is TRBJ2-1; no firm D call. There are 15 residues in the CDR3. Germline V gene lookup returns CDR1 SGHTA and CDR2 FQGNSA. Trimming removed 2 bases from V and 3 bases from J, with 11 bases in between. The CDR3, as DNA: TGTGCCAGCAGCTTATCTGGAACTAACTACAATGAGCAGTTCTTC. It codes for CASSLSGTNYNEQFF.

CDR3 coding DNA: TGTGCCAGCAGTGAACCGAGACAGGGGGTGGGTAATCAGCCCCAGCATTTT. Its translation is CASSEPRQGVGNQPQHF. The chain has TRBV6-1 and TRBJ1-5; 9 nucleotides match TRBD1. Germline V gives CDR1 MNHNS, CDR2 SASEGT. The V segment lost 2 bases and the J segment 4 bases; nucleotides outside the gene matches: 9. This CDR3 contains 17 residues.

This clone ranks as medium-sized. The chain has TRBV9 and TRBJ1-1; D is unresolved. The CDR3 loop spans 14 amino acids. Per germline, CDR1 SGDLS and CDR2 YYNGEE. V lost 3 bases, J lost 4 bases, and 13 bases lay in between. CDR3 loop: CASSGAGGFTEAFF. CDR3 sequence (DNA): TGTGCCAGCAGCGGGGCCGGAGGTTTCACTGAAGCTTTCTTT.

This sequence joins TRBV29-1 and TRBJ1-1; D gene unclear. V was shortened by 7 bases and J by 5 bases, with 8 bases between the two germline ends. The germline V gene has CDR1 SQVTM and CDR2 ANQGSEA. The CDR3 is 10 residues long. DNA for the CDR3: TGCAGCGCTGGGCGGACTGAAGCTTTCTTT. The encoded protein is CSAGRTEAFF. The whole variable domain, remainder taken from reference TRBV29-1 and TRBJ1-1, is SAVISQKPSRDICQRGTSLTIQCQVDSQVTMMFWYRQQPGQSLTLIATANQGSEATYESGFVIDKFPISRPNLTFSTLTVSNMSPEDSSIYLCSAGRTEAFFGQGTRLTVV.

The chain uses TRBV19 and TRBJ1-6; 7 nucleotides agree with TRBD1. Germline V lookup: CDR1 LNHDA, CDR2 SQIVND (reference sequence). This CDR3 is built from 14 residues. J was trimmed by 5 bases and V by 4 bases; bases with no gene match: 2. The CDR3 bases are TGTGCCAGTAGTAGGACAGGCGATAATTCACCCCTCCACTTT. Translating it yields CASSRTGDNSPLHF.

This rearrangement joins TRBV19 to TRBJ1-1, with TRBD1 matching 9 bases. Germline V gives CDR1 LNHDA, CDR2 SQIVND (reference sequence). CDR3 length: 12 amino acids. V was pared by 7 bases and J by 7 bases, with 4 bases of the junction left unmatched. The DNA for the CDR3 is TGTGCCAGTACGGACAGGGGTGTTGAAGCTTTCTTT. This translates into CASTDRGVEAFF.

This sequence joins TRBV6-1 and TRBJ1-2, with D possibly matching TRBD1 (6 bases). CDR1 is MNHNS and CDR2 is SASEGT in the germline V gene. V lost 2 bases and J 4 bases, leaving 17 bases between the germline ends. This CDR3 has 16 residues. The CDR3 nucleotides read TGTGCCAGCAGTGAAACGAAGGGGGGCCGGGGCTATGGCTACACCTTC. Residues: CASSETKGGRGYGYTF.